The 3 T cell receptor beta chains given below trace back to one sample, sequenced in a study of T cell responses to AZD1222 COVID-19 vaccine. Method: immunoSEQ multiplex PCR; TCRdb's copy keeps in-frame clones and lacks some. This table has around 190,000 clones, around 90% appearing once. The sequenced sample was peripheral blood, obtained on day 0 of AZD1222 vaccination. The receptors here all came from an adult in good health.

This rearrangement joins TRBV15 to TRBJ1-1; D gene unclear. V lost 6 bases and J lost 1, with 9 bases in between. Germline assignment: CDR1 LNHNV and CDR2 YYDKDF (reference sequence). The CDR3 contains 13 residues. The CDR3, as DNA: TGTGCCACCAGATCAGGCGGGAACACTGAAGCTTTCTTT. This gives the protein CATRSGGNTEAFF. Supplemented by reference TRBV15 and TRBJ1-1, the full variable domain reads DAMVIQNPRYQVTQFGKPVTLSCSQTLNHNVMYWYQQKSSQAPKLLFHYYDKDFNNEADTPDNFQSRRPNTSFCFLDIRSPGLGDTAMYLCATRSGGNTEAFFGQGTRLTVV.

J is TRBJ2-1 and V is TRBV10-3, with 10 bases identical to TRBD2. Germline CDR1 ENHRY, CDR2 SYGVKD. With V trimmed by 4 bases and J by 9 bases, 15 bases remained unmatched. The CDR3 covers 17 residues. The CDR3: CAISALPLAGEFAEQFF. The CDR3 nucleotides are TGTGCCATCAGTGCGTTGCCCCTAGCGGGAGAGTTTGCTGAGCAGTTCTTC.

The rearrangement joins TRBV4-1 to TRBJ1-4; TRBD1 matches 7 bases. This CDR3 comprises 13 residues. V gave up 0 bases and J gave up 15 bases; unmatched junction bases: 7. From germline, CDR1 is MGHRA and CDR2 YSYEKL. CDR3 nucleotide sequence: TGCGCCAGCAGCCAAGATCGGGACAGCCTTTTGTTTTTT. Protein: CASSQDRDSLLFF.